The next 19 T cell receptor beta chains were all read from a single sample in a study of blood T cell repertoires in COVID-19. TCRdb's table, derived via immunoSEQ multiplex PCR, lists solely in-frame clones and lacks some. The repertoire holds approximately 490,000 clones, with roughly 87% as singletons. The sequencing input was PBMCs or T cells enriched from blood (not recorded which). The receptors come from a woman under 30 who had recovered from COVID-19.

The chain couples TRBV19 to TRBJ1-1, with TRBD1 identical over 8 bases. Looked up from germline, CDR1 is LNHDA and CDR2 is SQIVND (reference sequence). This CDR3 has 16 amino acids. Germline trimming cut 1 base from V and 10 bases from J; bases unmatched to any gene: 14. DNA for the CDR3: TGTGCCAGTAGTATAGGGAGTGGACAGGGCACCGGAGGAGCTTTCTTT. Protein: CASSIGSGQGTGGAFF.

This chain links TRBV18 with TRBJ2-7, with D possibly TRBD1 on 5 matching bases. The germline V and J ends were trimmed by 1 base and 0 bases, with 10 bases remaining between them. The CDR3 contains 15 residues. Germline loops: CDR1 KGHSH, CDR2 LQKENI. The CDR3 here is CASSPQTEISYEQYF. CDR3 nucleotides: TGTGCCAGCTCACCACAGACAGAGATCTCCTACGAGCAGTACTTC.

The chain employs TRBV4-1 and TRBJ2-7; perhaps TRBD2 as D (6 bases). The germline V gene has CDR1 MGHRA and CDR2 YSYEKL. The CDR3 runs to 15 residues. V was trimmed by 6 bases and J by 2 bases, leaving 17 bases between them. The CDR3 region has the DNA TGCGCCAGCAGTTCCGGAGGGTTGAGGGCCTACGAGCAGTACTTC. Its translation is CASSSGGLRAYEQYF.

This clone has a handful of counts. The chain employs TRBV28 and TRBJ1-5, with 9 bases identical to TRBD1. After removal of 6 bases from V and 9 bases from J, the junction contained 9 bases not matched to a gene. Germline assignment: CDR1 MDHEN and CDR2 SYDVKM. This CDR3 is 14 amino acids long. The CDR3 here is CASSLTGGGGPQHF. CDR3 coding DNA: TGTGCCAGCAGCCTGACAGGGGGAGGGGGGCCCCAGCATTTT.

This chain links TRBV7-3 with TRBJ2-2, with TRBD2 matching over 8 bases. The germline V gene encodes CDR1 SGHTA and CDR2 FQGTGA. The CDR3 contains 15 residues. The junction had 4 bases not matched to a gene; V was cut back by 5 bases and J by 2 bases. The CDR3 nucleotides read TGTGCCAGCAGCCTAGCGGGCGTTAACACCGGGGAGCTGTTTTTT. Protein: CASSLAGVNTGELFF.

This clone has just a few counts. V and J are TRBV7-2 and TRBJ1-1; TRBD1 agrees at 7 bases. In germline, CDR1 is SGHTA, CDR2 FQGNSA. The CDR3 covers 15 residues. The J segment lost 0 bases and the V segment lost 6 bases, leaving 7 bases of the junction unmatched. The CDR3 is CASSLGQALNTEAFF. In DNA, the CDR3 is TGTGCCAGCAGTCTCGGACAGGCCCTGAACACTGAAGCTTTCTTT.

The chain recombines TRBV5-1 with TRBJ2-1; TRBD2 matches at 13 bases. CDR1 and CDR2 from the germline V gene are SGHRS and YFSETQ. The V and J ends lost 4 bases and 10 bases, in that order; junction bases with no gene match: 11. The CDR3 has 16 amino acids. The CDR3 nucleotides read TGCGCCAGCAGCCCGCTAACTAGCGGGGGGGCCCGGGAGCAGTTCTTC. Amino acids: CASSPLTSGGAREQFF.

The J gene is TRBJ1-1, the V gene TRBV21-1; the table's D call, TRBD1, has no DNA check behind it. TRBV21-1 is given as a pseudogene. The CDR3 spans 10 residues. CDR3 in DNA: TGTGCCAGCAGCAAAGTCAGGTCTTTCTTT. It specifies CASSKVRSFF.

V gene TRBV3-1 (or the pseudogene TRBV3-2) combines with J gene TRBJ1-1; no definite D call. The CDR3 is 14 residues long. CDR1 and CDR2 (germline): LGHDT, YNNKEL (reference sequence). V lost 1 base to trimming and J lost 4 bases, with 10 bases between them. The CDR3 nucleotides read TGTGCCAGCAGCCAAGGCCGCTCCAGCACTGAAGCTTTCTTT. Translating it yields CASSQGRSSTEAFF.

The chain recombines TRBV6-5 with TRBJ1-2; D uncertain. The CDR3 consists of 14 residues. The V gene lost 6 bases and the J gene lost 2 bases, with 13 bases spanning the gap. Per germline, CDR1 MNHEY and CDR2 SVGAGI. The CDR3 loop reads CASSPPGGNYGYTF. CDR3 sequence (DNA): TGTGCCAGCAGCCCCCCAGGAGGGAACTATGGCTACACCTTC.

This clone has more than one count but fewer than ten. J is TRBJ2-7 and V is TRBV4-1; D not certain. V was trimmed by 0 bases and J by 7 bases, leaving 10 bases between them. Germline CDR1 MGHRA, CDR2 YSYEKL. CDR3 length: 13 amino acids. The CDR3: CASSQETEMEQYF. CDR3 bases: TGCGCCAGCAGCCAAGAAACAGAGATGGAGCAGTACTTC.

The rearrangement joins TRBV30 to TRBJ2-5; 8 nucleotides line up with TRBD2. After removal of 3 bases from V and 6 bases from J, the junction contained 3 bases not matched to a gene. This CDR3 is built from 12 residues. Per the germline V gene, CDR1 is GTSNPN and CDR2 is SVGIG (reference sequence). DNA for the CDR3: TGTGCCTGGAGCGGGGGGGGCCAGACCCAGTACTTC. This gives the protein CAWSGGGQTQYF.

This chain links TRBV24-1 with TRBJ2-3; D might be TRBD2 (8 bases). V was shortened by 1 base and J by 3 bases, with 25 bases between the two germline ends. The CDR3 has 20 amino acids. CDR1 is KGHDR and CDR2 is SFDVKD in the germline V gene. The CDR3 DNA reads TGTGCCACCAGTGATTTCCTGGACAGGAAAGATAGCGGGGAAACAGATACGCAGTATTTT. Amino acids: CATSDFLDRKDSGETDTQYF.

The chain recombines TRBV3-1 (or the pseudogene TRBV3-2) with TRBJ1-1, with D tentatively TRBD1 (5 bases). CDR1 is LGHDT and CDR2 is YNNKEL in the germline V gene (reference sequence). This CDR3 comprises 15 residues. Trimming took 4 bases from V and 6 from J, leaving 18 bases between them. Here the CDR3 DNA reads TGTGCCAGCAGCCTTACCTCGGGGGGGTCAGCTGAAGCTTTCTTT. Translating gives CASSLTSGGSAEAFF.

This clone was observed a handful of times. The chain carries TRBV9 and TRBJ1-1, with TRBD1 matching 8 bases. This CDR3 is built from 15 residues. CDR1 and CDR2 (germline): SGDLS, YYNGEE. V dropped 2 bases and J dropped 6; count of bases not matched to a gene: 9. The CDR3 sequence: CASSVQGAEGAEAFF. The CDR3 DNA is TGTGCCAGCAGCGTTCAGGGGGCGGAGGGTGCTGAAGCTTTCTTT.

The J gene is TRBJ2-3, the V gene TRBV11-2; TRBD2 matches 9 bases. The CDR3 is made up of 16 amino acids. Trimming took 5 bases from V and 2 from J; bases not matched to a gene: 8. Germline CDR1 is SGHAT and CDR2 is FQNNGV. The CDR3: CASSLSSGGTTDTQYF. CDR3 bases: TGTGCCAGCAGCCTGTCCAGCGGGGGGACCACAGATACGCAGTATTTT.

The rearrangement links TRBV5-1 to TRBJ2-7; 8 bases are a match to TRBD1. From germline, CDR1 is SGHRS and CDR2 YFSETQ. J lost 5 bases, V lost 2 bases, and 9 bases had no gene match. This CDR3 is 15 amino acids long. In DNA, the CDR3 is TGCGCCAGCAGCTTAGGGGCAGGGGGCGCGAACGAGCAGTACTTC. Its translation: CASSLGAGGANEQYF.

The gene calls are TRBV24-1 and TRBJ1-5; D is ambiguous. Trimming stripped 4 bases from V and 4 bases from J, with 4 bases between. The CDR3 is 12 residues long. Germline V gives CDR1 KGHDR, CDR2 SFDVKD. CDR3 nucleotide sequence: TGTGCCACCAGTGACCAGAATCAGCCCCAGCATTTT. It translates to CATSDQNQPQHF.

CDR3 nucleotide sequence: TGTGCCAGCAGTTTGTATACAGGCGCAACTAATGAAAAACTGTTTTTT. It codes for CASSLYTGATNEKLFF. V usage is TRBV6-6 and J usage is TRBJ1-4, with D possibly TRBD1 on 5 matching bases. CDR3 length: 16 amino acids. CDR1 MNHNY and CDR2 SVGAGI come from the germline V gene (reference sequence). Trimming removed 4 bases at V and 0 bases at J, with 12 bases between.